The T cell receptor (beta chain) under discussion was sequenced for a study of molecular identifiers for immune sequencing clone quantification. Study-wide background: Replicates involved a five-way split of RNA from around 20,000 or 99,000 naive CD8 cells, with sequencing of four.

Remarks on this clonotype: The antigen is not known.

Preparation methods for the bulk TCR libraries were those previously described, with listed TCR primers. Using its own MiXCR run on the PCR reads, TCRdb lists one record per CDR3 protein. The sample holds about 510,000 distinct CDR3 sequences, about 25% seen once. Sorting isolated naive CD8 T cells as CD8+CD4-CCR7+CD45RA+ events. Study conclusions and caveats: Molecules of identical TCR sharing a barcode could underestimate highly expanded clone sizes.

The sample was naive CD8+ T cells from blood, with Jurkat cell RNA spiked in. Subset indicated: FACS-sorted CD8+CD4-CCR7+CD45RA+ naive T cells. The receptor was derived from a human donor in good health. Some libraries in this study had Jurkat cell RNA spiked in.

This chain's CDR3 is CASSLKNEKLFF. Here the CDR3 DNA reads TGTGCCAGCAGCTTAAAAAATGAAAAACTGTTTTTT. The genes are TRBV7-9 and TRBJ1-4; D is undetermined. The V and J ends lost 2 bases and 5 bases respectively, with 3 bases between them. Germline V gives CDR1 SEHNR, CDR2 FQNEAQ (reference sequence). The CDR3 spans 12 residues.